This T cell receptor beta chain derives from a study of radiation and T cells in renal cell carcinoma. Study-wide results and caveats: In nephrectomy-only tumors, top 100 clonotypes averaged roughly 43%, versus roughly 50% irradiated.

Some clones are missing from TCRdb's copy, which holds only in-frame ones; the method was immunoSEQ multiplex PCR. The table includes some 20,000 clones, about three fifths detected once. Sample treatment: treatment-naive control, cytoreductive nephrectomy. Control samples are tumors resected by cytoreductive nephrectomy without prior radiation. The tumor was a clear cell renal cell carcinoma. Control tumors came from a handful of females and some twelve males, aged roughly 35 to 90. With V trimmed by 5 bases and J by 3 bases, 4 bases remained unmatched. CDR3 length: 14 amino acids. Germline-derived CDR1 and CDR2 are GTSNPN and SVGIG (reference sequence). Concerning this clone: Its target is unknown.

This sample comprised tumor tissue, obtained from a patient whose treatment was nephrectomy without radiotherapy. The gene calls are TRBV30 and TRBJ2-2, with 9 nucleotides matching TRBD2. The clonotype originates from a man aged 45 to 65 with renal cell carcinoma. For the CDR3, the DNA is TGTGCCTGGTCGAGCGGGGGGTACACCGGGGAGCTGTTTTTT. Translated, it gives CAWSSGGYTGELFF.